This TCR beta chain emerged from a study of early stage breast cancer tumors. General study findings and limits: In about 90% of the 16 patients, blood comparison separated tumor from normal breast. Commonly generated sequences made up most enriched TCRB sequences shared between patients. Functional markers like CD4, CD8 and FOXP3 were missed in bulk sequencing. Tumors had approximately 2.5-fold higher T cell density than normal breast.

TCRdb's table, derived via immunoSEQ multiplex PCR, lists solely in-frame clones and lacks some. The sample records 70,000 or so clones, 65% to 85% being singletons. Concerning this clone itself: Antigen: not known.

The clonotype was recovered from a person aged 35 to 50 with breast cancer. Source material: blood.

CDR3 DNA: TGTGCCAGCAGTGACAGGCTACTAAAGCAGTACTTC. Protein: CASSDRLLKQYF. The chain combines TRBV6-1 with TRBJ2-7; D is ambiguous. The CDR3 loop spans 12 amino acids. Germline-derived CDR1 and CDR2 are MNHNS and SASEGT. V was clipped by 3 bases and J by 8 bases, with 11 bases between them.